Each of the 23 T cell receptor beta chains below was sequenced from the same sample in a study of CD8 T cells in ankylosing spondylitis. Using its own MiXCR run on the 5' RACE reads, TCRdb lists one record per CDR3 protein. The data show 350,000 or so distinct CDR3 sequences, 14% to 15% seen once. The sample taken for sequencing was blood, either unsorted or a sorted T cell fraction (not recorded which). All receptors come from a male donor with ankylosing spondylitis or in good health (not recorded which).

A few counts support this clonotype. The chain is built from TRBV20-1 and TRBJ1-1, with 8 positions matching TRBD1. The CDR3 covers 15 residues. The germline V gene has CDR1 DFQATT and CDR2 SNEGSKA (reference sequence). The V gene end was trimmed by 2 bases and the J gene end by 5 bases; junction bases not matched to a gene: 10. Here the CDR3 reads CSARIPQGAKTEAFF. CDR3 coding DNA: TGCAGTGCTAGAATTCCGCAGGGGGCGAAGACTGAAGCTTTCTTT.

This rearrangement joins TRBV5-1 to TRBJ1-2; weak D call: TRBD1 (6 bases). V lost 5 bases to trimming and J lost 6 bases, with 14 bases between them. Germline V lookup: CDR1 SGHRS, CDR2 YFSETQ. The CDR3 loop spans 13 amino acids. As DNA, the CDR3 is TGCGCCAGCAGTCTTGCGGGGGACAATGGCTACACCTTC. It yields the protein CASSLAGDNGYTF.

J is TRBJ2-7 and V is TRBV19; the D gene is possibly TRBD2 (5 bases). Between the trimmed V and J ends, which lost 9 bases and 6 bases, there was a span of 12 bases. CDR3 length: 11 residues. Looked up from germline, CDR1 is LNHDA and CDR2 is SQIVND (reference sequence). The chain's CDR3 is CASREGREQYF. The CDR3 DNA is TGTGCCAGCCGGGAAGGTCGCGAGCAGTACTTC.

This clonotype was counted a few times. The chain couples TRBV13 to TRBJ1-1; tentatively, D is TRBD1 (6 bases). CDR1 is PRHDT and CDR2 is FYEKMQ in the germline V gene (reference sequence). Trimming removed 5 bases from V and 8 bases from J, with 18 bases in between. The CDR3 extends over 14 amino acids. The CDR3 DNA reads as TGTGCCAGCAGCGCCGGGGGTCCCGGGACAGAAGCTTTCTTT. Translation: CASSAGGPGTEAFF.

This clonotype occurred many times. The chain is built from TRBV3-1 and TRBJ2-1; 10 bases are a match to TRBD2. The CDR3 length is 16 residues. Germline V gene data show CDR1 as LGHDT and CDR2 as YNNKEL (reference sequence). V lost 1 base to trimming and J lost 6 bases; unmatched junction nucleotides: 6. The CDR3 loop is CASSQAERGGTNEQFF. The CDR3, as DNA: TGTGCCAGCAGCCAAGCGGAGCGGGGGGGAACCAATGAGCAGTTCTTC.

Regarding this clonotype: Relative to the germline gene, one junction end is altered; a read error may explain this. The gene calls are TRBV20-1 and TRBJ2-2; the match to TRBD1 covers 9 bases. Germline CDR1 and CDR2: DFQATT and SNEGSKA (reference sequence). The CDR3 is 16 residues long. The CDR3 nucleotides are TGCTGTGCTAGAGACTCCGGGACAGGGTACACCGGGGAGCTGTTTTTT. Amino acids: CCARDSGTGYTGELFF.

The chain carries TRBV6-1 and TRBJ2-1; D is uncertain. Germline assignment: CDR1 MNHNS and CDR2 SASEGT. Between the trimmed V and J ends, which lost 6 bases and 5 bases, there was a span of 14 bases. The CDR3 runs 14 residues. The CDR3 spells CASRLAAQNNEQFF. In DNA, the CDR3 is TGTGCCAGCAGGTTGGCGGCCCAAAACAATGAGCAGTTCTTC.

This sequence joins TRBV5-1 and TRBJ2-5; 11 positions agree with TRBD1. The germline V gene encodes CDR1 SGHRS and CDR2 YFSETQ. The V and J ends lost 5 bases and 4 bases, in that order; junction bases with no gene match: 7. The CDR3 is 15 amino acids. CDR3 DNA sequence: TGCGCCAGCAGACCCGGGACAGGGGGAGGAGAGACCCAGTACTTC. It specifies CASRPGTGGGETQYF.

This clonotype has at least ten counts. V usage is TRBV12-3 or TRBV12-4 and J usage is TRBJ1-1, with 10 positions matching TRBD1. The trim removed 6 bases at V and 5 bases at J, leaving 3 bases unmatched. There are 13 residues in the CDR3. The CDR3 coding sequence is TGTGCCAGCAGCCGGACAGGGGGAACTGAAGCTTTCTTT. As protein: CASSRTGGTEAFF.

The rearrangement uses TRBV6-2 or TRBV6-3 and TRBJ2-7; D may correspond to TRBD1 or TRBD2 (5 bases each). Germline assignment: CDR1 MNHEY and CDR2 SVGEGT. This CDR3 region has 14 residues. The V end lost 2 bases, the J end lost 9 bases, and 17 bases lay between the germline ends. CDR3 loop: CASSYEGPQLGQYF. CDR3 nucleotide sequence: TGTGCCAGCAGTTACGAGGGACCCCAATTAGGGCAGTACTTC.

This clonotype was counted a few times. The chain is built from TRBV3-1 and TRBJ2-2; 14 nucleotides match TRBD2. The CDR3 is 14 amino acids. The germline gives CDR1 LGHDT, CDR2 YNNKEL (reference sequence). V shed 8 bases, J shed 9 bases, and the junction held 5 bases outside the gene matches. Written as DNA, the CDR3 is TGTGCCAGCTCGACTAGCGGGGGGGGCCGGGAGCTGTTTTTT. This codes for CASSTSGGGRELFF.

This clonotype was counted a few times. CDR3 residues: CASIIGTGRTTGELFF. DNA for the CDR3: TGTGCCAGCATTATCGGGACAGGGCGAACAACCGGGGAGCTGTTTTTT. V usage is TRBV12-3 or TRBV12-4 and J usage is TRBJ2-2, with 9 bases fitting TRBD1. This CDR3 comprises 16 residues. The ends lost 7 bases at V and 5 bases at J; junction bases unmatched: 11.

In this sample, this clonotype turned up a few times. The chain is built from TRBV3-1 and TRBJ2-1; perhaps TRBD2 as D (5 bases). There are 15 residues in the CDR3. Trimming left V 0 bases short and J 0 bases short, with 6 bases between. Per the germline V gene, CDR1 is LGHDT and CDR2 is YNNKEL (reference sequence). DNA for the CDR3: TGTGCCAGCAGCCAAGAGGACTTCTCCTACAATGAGCAGTTCTTC. Its protein product is CASSQEDFSYNEQFF.

There are a few counts of this clonotype. The CDR3 reads CASSLSSEYNEQFF. Written as DNA, the CDR3 is TGTGCCAGCAGCCTTTCTAGCGAATACAATGAGCAGTTCTTC. The V and J genes are TRBV3-1 and TRBJ2-1, with D possibly matching TRBD2 (6 bases). Germline-derived CDR1 and CDR2 are LGHDT and YNNKEL (reference sequence). This CDR3 region has 14 residues. V dropped 4 bases and J dropped 4 bases, with 11 bases sitting between them.

This chain connects TRBV20-1 to TRBJ1-2; 9 bases are shared with TRBD1. The CDR3 consists of 15 residues. Unmatched junction bases numbered 18, after V lost 3 bases and J lost 13 bases. The germline V gene has CDR1 DFQATT and CDR2 SNEGSKA (reference sequence). CDR3 sequence (DNA): TGCAGTGCTAGCTCCCCGGGGACAGGGACCTCCCAGGGCACCTTC. This codes for CSASSPGTGTSQGTF.

This clonotype occurred a few times. The chain is built from TRBV27 and TRBJ2-7; D ambiguous. Germline-derived CDR1 and CDR2 are MNHEY and SMNVEV (reference sequence). The CDR3 length is 15 residues. The V and J ends lost 5 bases and 3 bases respectively, with 17 bases between them. The CDR3 DNA reads as TGTGCCAGCAGTCCGTCCTTAGAAAGGTTCTACGAGCAGTACTTC. This translates into CASSPSLERFYEQYF.

This clonotype was counted only a few times. This chain connects TRBV2 to TRBJ2-2; D is uncertain. The CDR3 consists of 17 residues. Trimming shortened V by 6 bases and J by 1 base, and 18 bases separated the two germline ends. CDR1 and CDR2 (germline): SNHLY, FYNNEI. The CDR3 loop reads CASRSGVMAGNTGELFF. In nucleotides, the CDR3 is TGTGCCAGCAGGTCAGGTGTGATGGCAGGGAACACCGGGGAGCTGTTTTTT.

The chain joins TRBV9 to TRBJ2-5; possibly TRBD1 or TRBD2 for D (6 bases each). CDR3 size: 15 residues. In germline, CDR1 is SGDLS, CDR2 YYNGEE. V gave up 4 bases and J gave up 0 bases, with 13 bases separating them. CDR3 amino acids: CASSPPGAHQETQYF. The CDR3 DNA sequence: TGTGCCAGCAGCCCACCGGGGGCCCACCAAGAGACCCAGTACTTC. The whole variable domain, filled in from reference TRBV9 and TRBJ2-5, reads DSGVTQTPKHLITATGQRVTLRCSPRSGDLSVYWYQQSLDQGLQFLIQYYNGEERAKGNILERFSAQQFPDLHSELNLSSLELGDSALYFCASSPPGAHQETQYFGPGTRLLVL.

The rearrangement links TRBV4-1 to TRBJ2-5, with 10 bases identical to TRBD2. CDR1 and CDR2 from the germline V gene are MGHRA and YSYEKL. V shed 1 base and J 5 bases; nucleotides not matched to a gene: 4. The CDR3 is made up of 15 amino acids. For the CDR3, the DNA is TGCGCCAGCAGCCAAGCTAGCGGGAGTTACGAGACCCAGTACTTC. Translation: CASSQASGSYETQYF.

The table lists this clonotype with a few counts. CDR3 residues: CASSIHYEQYF. CDR3 DNA: TGTGCCAGCAGCATACACTACGAGCAGTACTTC. The V gene is TRBV7-2, the J gene TRBJ2-7; D remains ambiguous. Germline V gene data show CDR1 as SGHTA and CDR2 as FQGNSA. The CDR3 extends over 11 amino acids. V lost 5 bases, J lost 3 bases, and 5 bases lay in between. The full variable domain, completed using reference TRBV7-2 and TRBJ2-7, is GAGVSQSPSNKVTEKGKDVELRCDPISGHTALYWYRQSLGQGLEFLIYFQGNSAPDKSGLPSDRFSAERTGGSVSTLTIQRTQQEDSAVYLCASSIHYEQYFGPGTRLTVT.

This clonotype turned up a few times. V is TRBV10-3 and J is TRBJ1-2, with TRBD1 matching 10 bases. Trimming removed 3 bases from V and 8 bases from J; junction bases left unmatched: 12. The germline V gene has CDR1 ENHRY and CDR2 SYGVKD. The CDR3 length is 16 residues. CDR3 amino acids: CAISDPPKTGGEGYTF. CDR3 nucleotides: TGTGCCATCAGTGACCCCCCTAAGACAGGGGGCGAGGGCTACACCTTC.

This chain joins TRBV2 and TRBJ1-1; TRBD1 is a possible D gene (5 bases). V was clipped by 4 bases and J by 4 bases, with 16 bases between them. This CDR3 is 15 amino acids long. CDR1 and CDR2 (germline): SNHLY, FYNNEI. CDR3 in DNA: TGTGCCAGCAGTGTCGTGAAAGGGGAGGCCACTGAAGCTTTCTTT. This sequence encodes CASSVVKGEATEAFF.

In its sample, this clonotype was seen many times. The chain uses TRBV5-1 and TRBJ1-5, with D tentatively TRBD1 (5 bases). The V end was cut by 4 bases, the J end by 4 bases, with 12 bases between. The CDR3 totals 14 residues. Germline CDR1 is SGHRS and CDR2 is YFSETQ. The CDR3 sequence: CASSRDGRNQPQHF. For the CDR3, the DNA is TGCGCCAGCAGCCGGGACGGCCGGAATCAGCCCCAGCATTTT.